Presented here are 25 T cell receptor beta chains from one specimen sequenced in a study of OX40 agonist ivuxolimab in advanced cancers. Produced via immunoSEQ multiplex PCR; TCRdb's table is partial and in-frame only. The profile shows some 70,000 clones, 90% to 95% of them singletons. Sequenced here: CD4+ or CD8+ T cells sorted from blood, sampled in a trial of the OX40 agonist ivuxolimab. The receptors here all came from an adult with an advanced solid tumor such as melanoma, head and neck, liver or kidney cancer.

The J gene is TRBJ2-7, the V gene TRBV15; 7 nucleotides align to TRBD2. V shed 5 bases and J 5 bases; nucleotides not matched to a gene: 9. The CDR3 is 14 residues long. Germline CDR1 is LNHNV and CDR2 is YYDKDF (reference sequence). CDR3 DNA sequence: TGTGCCACCAGCGCAAGGACTAGTTTTCACGAGCAGTACTTC. Translation gives CATSARTSFHEQYF. The full variable domain, its missing parts supplied by reference TRBV15 and TRBJ2-7, is DAMVIQNPRYQVTQFGKPVTLSCSQTLNHNVMYWYQQKSSQAPKLLFHYYDKDFNNEADTPDNFQSRRPNTSFCFLDIRSPGLGDTAMYLCATSARTSFHEQYFGPGTRLTVT.

This chain joins TRBV10-3 and TRBJ2-6; 8 bases line up with TRBD2. The CDR3 is 15 residues long. V gave up 6 bases and J gave up 0 bases; unmatched junction bases: 1. The germline gives CDR1 ENHRY, CDR2 SYGVKD. The CDR3 loop is CAIRAGDSGANVLTF. The CDR3 region has the DNA TGTGCCATCAGAGCGGGAGACTCTGGGGCCAACGTCCTGACTTTC.

V and J are TRBV2 and TRBJ1-1; D unclear. This CDR3 region has 12 residues. Trimming took 7 bases from V and 8 from J, leaving 14 bases between them. CDR1 SNHLY and CDR2 FYNNEI come from the germline V gene. CDR3 sequence (DNA): TGTGCCAGCAAGGTCCAGCTGACGGAAGCTTTCTTT. This gives the protein CASKVQLTEAFF. Drawing the rest from reference TRBV2 and TRBJ1-1, the complete variable domain is EPEVTQTPSHQVTQMGQEVILRCVPISNHLYFYWYRQILGQKVEFLVSFYNNEISEKSEIFDDQFSVERPDGSNFTLKIRSTKLEDSAMYFCASKVQLTEAFFGQGTRLTVV.

CDR3 sequence: CASSQDRGVPNTEAFF. The CDR3 DNA reads as TGTGCCAGCAGCCAAGACAGGGGGGTGCCAAACACTGAAGCTTTCTTT. The chain employs TRBV14 and TRBJ1-1; 7 nucleotides line up with TRBD1. V lost 0 bases and J lost 2; bases outside the gene matches: 6. Germline V gives CDR1 SGHDN, CDR2 FVKESK. This CDR3 is 16 amino acids long. Together with reference TRBV14 and TRBJ1-1, the CDR3 gives the full variable domain: EAGVTQFPSHSVIEKGQTVTLRCDPISGHDNLYWYRRVMGKEIKFLLHFVKESKQDESGMPNNRFLAERTGGTYSTLKVQPAELEDSGVYFCASSQDRGVPNTEAFFGQGTRLTVV.

The CDR3 reads CASSLRWSDRDHTEAFF. The CDR3 DNA sequence: TGTGCCAGCAGCTTAAGATGGTCAGACAGGGACCACACTGAAGCTTTCTTT. V usage is TRBV7-9 and J usage is TRBJ1-1, with 7 bases lining up with TRBD1. V trimming: 2 bases; J trimming: 3 bases; junction bases outside the gene matches: 12. CDR1 and CDR2 from the germline V gene are SEHNR and FQNEAQ (reference sequence). The CDR3 has 17 amino acids. The full variable domain, rest sourced from reference TRBV7-9 and TRBJ1-1, is DTGVSQNPRHKITKRGQNVTFRCDPISEHNRLYWYRQTLGQGPEFLTYFQNEAQLEKSRLLSDRFSAERPKGSFSTLEIQRTEQGDSAMYLCASSLRWSDRDHTEAFFGQGTRLTVV.

This chain links TRBV10-3 with TRBJ1-3; D is undetermined. CDR3 length: 14 residues. Trimming cost V 3 bases and J 4 bases, with 10 bases left between them. CDR1 ENHRY and CDR2 SYGVKD come from the germline V gene. CDR3 region: CAISEAGNGNTIYF. The CDR3 nucleotides are TGTGCCATCAGTGAAGCGGGGAACGGAAACACCATATATTTT.

V is TRBV6-5 and J is TRBJ2-3; no reliable D call. The length of the CDR3 is 11 residues. Germline V gives CDR1 MNHEY, CDR2 SVGAGI. With 5 bases removed from V and 4 bases from J, the gap between germline ends came to 4 bases. The CDR3 DNA is TGTGCCAGCAGTCGAGCAGATACGCAGTATTTT. Amino acids: CASSRADTQYF.

This chain connects TRBV4-3 to TRBJ1-3; the D is unclear. The CDR3 consists of 16 residues. Germline CDR1 is LGHNA and CDR2 is YSLEER. V was pared by 4 bases and J by 0 bases, with 13 bases between. CDR3 region: CASSPNPVSSGNTIYF. In DNA form, the CDR3 reads TGCGCCAGCAGCCCAAATCCCGTTTCCTCTGGAAACACCATATATTTT.

The chain links TRBV7-9 to TRBJ2-1; no clear D. The CDR3 loop spans 15 amino acids. The germline V and J ends were trimmed by 6 bases and 4 bases, with 16 bases remaining between them. Germline CDR1 is SEHNR and CDR2 is FQNEAQ (reference sequence). This chain's CDR3 is CASRASGPSYNEQFF. CDR3 DNA: TGTGCCAGCAGAGCCTCCGGGCCGAGTTACAATGAGCAGTTCTTC.

The CDR3 reads CASSEVFSGVTIYF. The DNA of the CDR3 is TGTGCCAGCAGTGAAGTCTTTTCGGGGGTCACCATATATTTT. The gene calls are TRBV2 and TRBJ1-3, with a possible D match to TRBD1 (5 bases). V was pared by 1 base and J by 9 bases, with 13 bases between. Germline CDR1 is SNHLY and CDR2 is FYNNEI. The CDR3 length is 14 residues. Full variable domain (remainder filled in from reference TRBV2 and TRBJ1-3): EPEVTQTPSHQVTQMGQEVILRCVPISNHLYFYWYRQILGQKVEFLVSFYNNEISEKSEIFDDQFSVERPDGSNFTLKIRSTKLEDSAMYFCASSEVFSGVTIYFGEGSWLTVV.

V is TRBV5-1 and J is TRBJ2-3, with unresolved D. V was trimmed by 4 bases and J by 1 base, leaving 10 bases between them. This CDR3 spans 14 amino acids. Germline lookup yields CDR1 SGHRS and CDR2 YFSETQ. The CDR3 DNA is TGCGCCAGCAGCCTCCCAGGTGGCACAGATACGCAGTATTTT. This sequence encodes CASSLPGGTDTQYF.

V is TRBV7-2 and J is TRBJ1-3; D is ambiguous. Germline-derived CDR1 and CDR2 are SGHTA and FQGNSA. CDR3 size: 14 residues. The V end was cut by 5 bases, the J end by 4 bases, with 12 bases between. CDR3: CASSHVPSGNTIYF. CDR3 sequence (DNA): TGTGCCAGCAGCCACGTGCCCAGCGGAAACACCATATATTTT. The full variable domain, with the rest looked up from reference TRBV7-2 and TRBJ1-3, is GAGVSQSPSNKVTEKGKDVELRCDPISGHTALYWYRQSLGQGLEFLIYFQGNSAPDKSGLPSDRFSAERTGGSVSTLTIQRTQQEDSAVYLCASSHVPSGNTIYFGEGSWLTVV.

The J gene is TRBJ1-6, the V gene TRBV6-9; D call uncertain. V was trimmed by 10 bases and J by 6 bases, leaving 16 bases between them. The CDR3 is made up of 14 amino acids. From germline, CDR1 is MNHGY and CDR2 SVAAGI. CDR3 loop: CATQGKATNSPLHF. CDR3 in DNA: TGTGCCACCCAAGGGAAGGCGACTAATTCACCCCTCCACTTT.

The chain carries TRBV18 and TRBJ1-1; maybe TRBD1 (5 bases). Trimming took off 0 bases at V and 1 base at J, with 9 bases between the two ends. The CDR3 is 15 amino acids. Germline V gives CDR1 KGHSH, CDR2 LQKENI. The DNA for the CDR3 is TGTGCCAGCTCACCACCAGCAGGGCAGAACACTGAAGCTTTCTTT. Translated, it gives CASSPPAGQNTEAFF.

The J gene is TRBJ2-1, the V gene TRBV19; 11 positions agree with TRBD2. Germline values: CDR1 LNHDA, CDR2 SQIVND (reference sequence). Trimming at V came to 7 bases and at J to 2 bases, leaving 4 bases not matched to a gene. CDR3 length equals 15 residues. CDR3 coding DNA: TGTGCCAGTACCGTAGCGGGAGGGCCCTACAATGAGCAGTTCTTC. Translation gives CASTVAGGPYNEQFF.

This rearrangement joins TRBV5-1 to TRBJ2-1; 11 bases agree with TRBD2. This CDR3 contains 15 residues. Germline CDR1 and CDR2: SGHRS and YFSETQ. V was pared by 4 bases and J by 8 bases, with 8 bases of the junction left unmatched. The CDR3 nucleotides are TGCGCCAGCAGCGTAAAACTAGCGGGAGAGGATGAGCAGTTCTTC. It is translated as CASSVKLAGEDEQFF.

The V call is TRBV5-1, the J call TRBJ1-2, with D tentatively TRBD1 (6 bases). Between the trimmed V and J ends, which lost 4 bases and 7 bases, there was a span of 14 bases. Per germline, CDR1 SGHRS and CDR2 YFSETQ. CDR3 length: 13 residues. The CDR3 loop reads CASSQDGGPGYTF. The CDR3 DNA follows: TGCGCCAGCAGCCAGGATGGGGGGCCTGGCTACACCTTC. Complete variable domain (other parts from reference TRBV5-1 and TRBJ1-2): KAGVTQTPRYLIKTRGQQVTLSCSPISGHRSVSWYQQTPGQGLQFLFEYFSETQRNKGNFPGRFSGRQFSNSRSEMNVSTLELGDSALYLCASSQDGGPGYTFGSGTRLTVV.

J is TRBJ2-5 and V is TRBV7-2; 13 bases fit TRBD2. This CDR3 has 16 residues. The V segment lost 5 bases and the J segment 3 bases; nucleotides outside the gene matches: 6. CDR1 is SGHTA and CDR2 is FQGNSA in the germline V gene. CDR3 nucleotide sequence: TGTGCCAGCAGCCCGGGACTAGCGGGGCTTGAAGAGACCCAGTACTTC. Translated, it gives CASSPGLAGLEETQYF.

This chain links TRBV4-1 with TRBJ2-1, with D tentatively TRBD1 (5 bases). The CDR3 totals 18 residues. The V gene lost 1 base and the J gene lost 0 bases, with 16 bases spanning the gap. The germline CDR1 and CDR2 sequences are MGHRA and YSYEKL. CDR3 sequence: CASSQVSSSDSSYNEQFF. The CDR3 coding sequence is TGCGCCAGCAGCCAAGTTTCTTCTTCTGACAGCTCCTACAATGAGCAGTTCTTC.

This clone was recorded only once. This CDR3 is CASRMGGAYEQYF. CDR3 DNA sequence: TGTGCCAGTAGGATGGGGGGCGCCTACGAGCAGTACTTC. The chain has TRBV19 and TRBJ2-7; possibly TRBD1 or TRBD2 for D (6 bases each). The CDR3 has 13 residues. The germline V gene encodes CDR1 LNHDA and CDR2 SQIVND (reference sequence). Between the trimmed V and J ends, which lost 6 bases and 2 bases, there was a span of 11 bases.

This rearrangement joins TRBV7-9 to TRBJ1-3, with D possibly being TRBD1 (5 bases). CDR3 length: 15 residues. Trimming cost V 2 bases and J 6 bases, with 14 bases left between them. CDR1 and CDR2 (germline): SEHNR, FQNEAQ (reference sequence). The DNA for the CDR3 is TGTGCCAGCAGCTTAAGGGCGGGACCCCTAAACACCATATATTTT. This codes for CASSLRAGPLNTIYF.

Only a few counts were recorded for this clone. Other DNA sequences in the same sample also yield this CDR3. The chain couples TRBV19 to TRBJ1-5, with D possibly matching TRBD1 (6 bases). Germline-derived CDR1 and CDR2 are LNHDA and SQIVND (reference sequence). Trimming left V 5 bases short and J 7 bases short, with 12 bases between. The CDR3 has 13 residues. The DNA of the CDR3 is TGTGCCAGTAGTCCAGGGGCGGGACAGCCCCAGCATTTT. It encodes CASSPGAGQPQHF.

V gene TRBV6-5 combines with J gene TRBJ1-4, with D hard to call. Germline-derived CDR1 and CDR2 are MNHEY and SVGAGI. V was clipped by 2 bases and J by 5 bases, with 9 bases between them. CDR3 length: 14 residues. The CDR3 spells CASSYDGKNEKLFF. CDR3 nucleotides: TGTGCCAGCAGTTACGACGGAAAGAATGAAAAACTGTTTTTT.

The V and J genes are TRBV18 and TRBJ2-2; TRBD2 agrees at 9 bases. This CDR3 is built from 18 residues. The J segment lost 4 bases and the V segment lost 2 bases, leaving 11 bases of the junction unmatched. The germline V gene encodes CDR1 KGHSH and CDR2 LQKENI. The CDR3 sequence: CASSPNGASGTSTGELFF. The DNA for the CDR3 is TGTGCCAGCTCACCAAATGGGGCTAGCGGGACCTCCACCGGGGAGCTGTTTTTT.

The chain couples TRBV27 to TRBJ2-7, with D unresolved. The length of the CDR3 is 13 residues. V dropped 6 bases and J dropped 2 bases, with 11 bases sitting between them. Germline assignment: CDR1 MNHEY and CDR2 SMNVEV (reference sequence). The CDR3 loop is CASRSWNTYEQYF. In nucleotides, the CDR3 is TGTGCCAGCAGGAGTTGGAACACCTACGAGCAGTACTTC.